Detailed here is one T cell receptor (beta chain). Its antigen is not yet known. This specimen belongs to a study of monozygotic twins with inflammatory bowel disease (dated by TCRdb to between 2018 and 2020). Notes on the research overall: The full study comprised some 30 monozygotic twin pairs: nine German pairs (four IBD-concordant, five IBD-discordant) and 19 IBD-discordant Danish pairs. Each individual had, on average, about 151 000 unique TCRalpha sequences and 181 000 unique TCRbeta sequences available for analysis. Disease-associated traits were sought mainly through comparisons between IBD patients and their genetically identical healthy co-twins within discordant pairs. Here is what the overall study found, with its caveats: IBD patients had lower TCRbeta repertoire diversity, measured by the inverse Simpson index, than their healthy co-twins. The results gave no support for a single strong signal or clonotype linked to IBD. IBD patients shared fewer clonotypes with other individuals than healthy twins did, most markedly in patients showing signs of disease activity. Because patients received different immunosuppressive treatments, the repertoires may have picked up extra background noise and variability between individuals. Repertoire similarity did not differ between concordant and discordant twins, which could be due to limited statistical power. The analysis was unable to tell apart different T cell subtypes.

The CDR3 goes from the cysteine to the phenylalanine over 15 residues. The protein alone is recorded here. The germline V gene (reference sequence) yields DFQATT for CDR1 and SNEGSKA for CDR2. Library preparation was by 5' RACE. Preparation of each TCR library used 3,000 to 3,500 ng of total RNA. For each sample, cDNA synthesis was carried out in eight separate reactions using SMARTScribe reverse transcriptase. Unique molecular identifiers containing a 6-nucleotide sample barcode were introduced through template switching during cDNA synthesis. Two nested PCRs of approximately 16 and 9 cycles amplified the TCRalpha and TCRbeta cDNA, and bead purification followed each PCR. Before amplification, the cDNA was treated with uracil DNA-glycosylase and purified using the QIAquick PCR purification kit. The second PCR was the step at which Illumina TruSeq-compatible adapters and sample-specific barcodes were added. Library quality and concentration were checked on TapeStation and Qubit, and libraries were pooled at roughly 5.1 ng each. The pooled libraries were sequenced with 2 x 100 bp reads and custom sequencing primers on an Illumina HiSeq2500 single-index Rapid Run. Turning to the authors' computational methods: UMI-based consensus assembly with MiGEC version 1.2.6 was used to correct PCR and sequencing errors. V(D)J alignment, clonotype assembly and CDR3 extraction were performed with MiXCR version 2.1.1. To normalise gene usage, clonotype sharing and MAIT/NKT TCR abundance, the top 1000, 10 000 and 20 000 clonotypes in each sample were analysed. Diversity was computed as the inverse Simpson index with the vegan R package after downsampling to 27 000 UMIs. Statistical testing used paired Mann-Whitney U tests on the discordant twin pairs and applied Benjamini-Hochberg correction for multiple testing. Reads reprocessed by TCRdb are summarized as one entry per CDR3 protein sequence, and DNA is absent. TCRdb's processing, not the study's, gives the V and J calls here. The sample's clone listing holds fewer than 350,000 distinct CDR3 sequences. Of the sample, around 2% is held by the ten largest clones.

From each donor, an approximately 2.3 ml peripheral blood sample was drawn into PAXgene tubes and stored at -80 degrees C. Without any T cell sorting, total RNA was extracted from whole blood using the PAXgene blood miRNA kit on an automated QIAcube. Peripheral blood from monozygotic twin pairs, either concordant or discordant for inflammatory bowel disease, underwent deep TCRalpha and TCRbeta repertoire profiling that used unique molecular barcoding. Smoking habits were recorded for all twin pairs, with individuals classified as current, former or never smokers. The chain links TRBV20-1 with TRBJ1-6. Sequencing was performed on blood. The TCR comes from a human donor with ulcerative colitis or Crohn's disease, or a healthy co-twin of an affected twin (not recorded which). The CDR3 amino acid sequence is: CSASQAGREQSPLHF.